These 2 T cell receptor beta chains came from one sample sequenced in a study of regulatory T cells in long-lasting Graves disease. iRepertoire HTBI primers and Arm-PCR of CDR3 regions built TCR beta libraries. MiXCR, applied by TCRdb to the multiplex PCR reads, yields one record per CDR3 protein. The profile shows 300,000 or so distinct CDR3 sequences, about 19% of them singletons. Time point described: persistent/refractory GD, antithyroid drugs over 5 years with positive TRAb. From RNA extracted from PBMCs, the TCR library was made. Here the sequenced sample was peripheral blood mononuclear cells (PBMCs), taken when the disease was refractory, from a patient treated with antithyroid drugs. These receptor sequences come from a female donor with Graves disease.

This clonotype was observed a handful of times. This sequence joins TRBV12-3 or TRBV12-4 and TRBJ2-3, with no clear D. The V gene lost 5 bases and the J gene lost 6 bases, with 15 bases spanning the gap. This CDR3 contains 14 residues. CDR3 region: CASSPPSSPDTQYF. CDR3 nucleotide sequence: TGTGCCAGCAGTCCCCCTTCAAGCCCTGATACGCAGTATTTT.

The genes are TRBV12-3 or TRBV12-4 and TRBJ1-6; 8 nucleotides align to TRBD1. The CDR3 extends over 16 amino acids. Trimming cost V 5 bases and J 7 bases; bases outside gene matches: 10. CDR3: CASSTGTGTFNSPLHF. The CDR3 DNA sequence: TGTGCCAGCAGTACCGGGACAGGAACTTTCAATTCACCCCTCCACTTT.